This TCR beta chain stems from a study of blood T cell repertoires in COVID-19. Background on the study: Samples representing acute and convalescent COVID-19 were sourced from the United States, Italy and Spain. PBMCs, B-cell-depleted T cells, or T cells were the source of the cDNA or gDNA that made up the material.

This CDR3 comprises 15 residues. V shed 0 bases and J shed 1 base, with 9 bases lying between them. Germline CDR1 and CDR2: MGHRA and YSYEKL. Per the study methods: Reference gene primers were amplified, and this amplification served to estimate nucleated cell counts. The method was immunoSEQ multiplex PCR; TCRdb's version includes in-frame clones alone and lacks a portion of them. V and J calls and clone size are as listed in that table; D and trimming were resolved from the DNA. The sample shows 200,000 to 300,000 clones, roughly 85% of them seen only once. The sample comprised peripheral blood. The clonotype comes from a woman under 30 with acute or convalescent COVID-19. The chain recombines TRBV4-1 with TRBJ2-5; maybe TRBD1 (6 bases). CDR3 sequence reads: CASSQEHRVQETQYF. The CDR3 DNA follows: TGCGCCAGCAGCCAAGAGCACAGGGTCCAAGAGACCCAGTACTTC.